Listed here are 2 T cell receptor beta chains from one sample, sequenced in a study of monozygotic twins with inflammatory bowel disease. Using the 5' RACE reads, TCRdb records one entry per CDR3 protein without DNA. The listing records approximately 100,000 distinct CDR3 sequences. Sequencing input: blood. The receptors come from a human donor with ulcerative colitis or Crohn's disease, or a healthy co-twin of an affected twin (not recorded which).

The V and J genes are TRBV6-5 and TRBJ2-7; the TRBD1 assignment by TCRdb is unverifiable without DNA. CDR1 and CDR2 (germline): MNHEY, SVGAGI. The CDR3 sequence is 13 residues long. The CDR3 here is CASRSTGTYEQYF.

The chain joins TRBV28 to TRBJ2-4; there is no DNA to check the TCRdb D call of TRBD1. The CDR3 length is 14 residues. Per germline, CDR1 MDHEN and CDR2 SYDVKM. The CDR3 sequence is CASSSGASKNIQYF.